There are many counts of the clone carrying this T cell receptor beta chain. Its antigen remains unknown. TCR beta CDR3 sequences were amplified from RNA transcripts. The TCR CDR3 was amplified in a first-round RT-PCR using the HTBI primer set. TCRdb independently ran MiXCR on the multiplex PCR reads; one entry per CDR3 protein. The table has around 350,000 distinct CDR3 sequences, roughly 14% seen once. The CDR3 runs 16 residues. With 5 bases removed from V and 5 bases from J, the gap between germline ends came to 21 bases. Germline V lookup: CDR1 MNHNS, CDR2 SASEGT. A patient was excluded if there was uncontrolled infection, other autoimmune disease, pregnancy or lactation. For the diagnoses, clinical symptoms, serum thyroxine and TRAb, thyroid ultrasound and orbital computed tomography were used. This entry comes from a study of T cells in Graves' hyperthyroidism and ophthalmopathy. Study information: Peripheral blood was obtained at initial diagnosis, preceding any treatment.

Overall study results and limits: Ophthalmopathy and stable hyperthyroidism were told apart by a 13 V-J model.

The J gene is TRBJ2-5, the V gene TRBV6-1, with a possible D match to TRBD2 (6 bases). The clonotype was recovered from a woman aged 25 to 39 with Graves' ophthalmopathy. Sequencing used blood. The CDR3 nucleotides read TGTGCCAGCAGTCCGTGGGGACTCCAAAGGGCGGAGACCCAGTACTTC. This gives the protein CASSPWGLQRAETQYF.